The 19 T cell receptor beta chains given below trace back to one sample, sequenced in a study of glioma-infiltrating T cells. Amplification of TCR alpha and beta CDR3 regions from RNA used iRepertoire nested multiplex PCR. TCRdb processed the multiplex PCR reads anew with MiXCR; each CDR3 protein has one entry. The sample carries 100,000 to 150,000 distinct CDR3 sequences, 20% to 25% recorded once. The sequencing sample was made of glioma tissue, nonneoplastic brain tissue, or PBMCs (not recorded which). These receptors originate from a human donor with low-grade glioma or glioblastoma, undergoing nonglioma brain surgery, or in good health (not recorded which).

CDR3 sequence reads: CSVSPTDPPYEQYF. The CDR3 DNA follows: TGCAGCGTCAGCCCCACAGATCCTCCCTACGAGCAGTACTTC. The gene calls are TRBV29-1 and TRBJ2-7; D is undetermined. The ends were cut back, 6 bases at V and 2 bases at J, with 17 bases in the middle. The CDR3 is made up of 14 amino acids. From germline, CDR1 is SQVTM and CDR2 ANQGSEA.

As regards this clonotype: It may be a read error: a sequence one base away is much more abundant. V gene TRBV6-1 combines with J gene TRBJ1-2, with a possible D match to TRBD1 (5 bases). Germline V gene sequence: CDR1 MNHNS, CDR2 SASEGT. Trimming stripped 7 bases from V and 4 bases from J, with 10 bases between. The CDR3 is 12 amino acids. The CDR3 here is CASKTVSYGYTF. CDR3 DNA sequence: TGTGCCAGCAAGACAGTTAGCTATGGCTACACCTTC.

Turning to this clonotype: This clone may be a read error of a much larger clone one base away. The chain carries TRBV12-3 or TRBV12-4 and TRBJ2-7, with 9 bases that match TRBD1. V dropped 9 bases and J dropped 2; count of bases not matched to a gene: 8. This CDR3 is built from 14 residues. This CDR3 is CASFRGQGPYEQYF. The CDR3 DNA reads as TGTGCCAGTTTCCGAGGACAGGGGCCCTACGAGCAGTACTTC.

This clonotype showed up many times. The rearrangement links TRBV19 to TRBJ2-1, with D perhaps TRBD2 (5 bases). Per the germline V gene, CDR1 is LNHDA and CDR2 is SQIVND (reference sequence). V shed 0 bases and J shed 3 bases, with 12 bases lying between them. CDR3 size: 16 residues. Here the CDR3 DNA reads TGTGCCAGTAGTATAGATCACAGCGGCCTCTACAATGAGCAGTTCTTC. It translates to CASSIDHSGLYNEQFF.

About this clonotype itself: This may be a read error: a much more frequent sequence differs by one nucleotide. The J gene is TRBJ1-1, the V gene TRBV7-2; D may be TRBD1 (5 bases). CDR3 length: 14 amino acids. Germline-derived CDR1 and CDR2 are SGHTA and FQGNSA. CDR3 DNA: TGTGCATCGGGACTTTTAAGAGGGCACGCTGAAGCTTTCTTT. Its translation: CASGLLRGHAEAFF.

This clonotype appeared many times. This chain connects TRBV6-2 or TRBV6-3 to TRBJ2-1, with unresolved D. V lost 5 bases and J 3 bases, leaving 5 bases between the germline ends. In germline, CDR1 is MNHEY, CDR2 SVGEGT. The CDR3 totals 12 residues. The CDR3 loop reads CASSPVYNEQFF. In nucleotides, the CDR3 is TGTGCCAGCAGTCCCGTCTACAATGAGCAGTTCTTC.

The chain joins TRBV18 to TRBJ2-1; 10 positions match TRBD2. The CDR3 is 16 residues long. Unmatched junction bases numbered 3, after V lost 0 bases and J lost 4 bases. Germline CDR1 and CDR2: KGHSH and LQKENI. CDR3 in amino acids: CASSPPVAGGYNEQFF. In DNA form, the CDR3 reads TGTGCCAGCTCACCACCTGTAGCGGGAGGTTACAATGAGCAGTTCTTC.

This clonotype has ten or more counts. V is TRBV20-1 and J is TRBJ2-7; unclear D gene. Germline CDR1 is DFQATT and CDR2 is SNEGSKA (reference sequence). Trimming removed 4 bases at V and 3 bases at J, with 13 bases between. The CDR3 is 13 amino acids. The CDR3 DNA reads TGCAGTGCTAAGGGCTATTCCCTCTACGAGCAGTACTTC. Protein sequence: CSAKGYSLYEQYF.

This clonotype was recorded a few times. This chain joins TRBV7-9 and TRBJ2-3, with unresolved D. The CDR3 spans 15 residues. Germline loops: CDR1 SEHNR, CDR2 FQNEAQ (reference sequence). Trimming pared 5 bases from V and 2 bases from J, leaving 14 bases between. The chain's CDR3 is CASSNWTSYTDTQYF. For the CDR3, the DNA is TGTGCCAGCAGCAACTGGACGAGCTACACAGATACGCAGTATTTT.

Many counts were recorded for this clonotype. The chain couples TRBV20-1 to TRBJ1-5; D might be TRBD1 (6 bases). The germline V gene encodes CDR1 DFQATT and CDR2 SNEGSKA (reference sequence). The CDR3 sequence is 14 residues long. V shed 2 bases and J shed 4 bases, with 12 bases lying between them. CDR3 sequence reads: CSARFQGRNQPQHF. The CDR3, as DNA: TGCAGTGCTAGATTCCAGGGGAGGAATCAGCCCCAGCATTTT.

This clonotype turned up a few times. V and J are TRBV5-1 and TRBJ2-3, with D possibly TRBD1 on 5 matching bases. The CDR3 loop spans 13 amino acids. Germline CDR1 is SGHRS and CDR2 is YFSETQ. Trimming cost V 4 bases and J 6 bases, with 12 bases left between them. Here the CDR3 DNA reads TGCGCCAGCAGCGTCTCCAGGGTGGATACGCAGTATTTT. Translation: CASSVSRVDTQYF. Using reference TRBV5-1 and TRBJ2-3 for the parts outside the CDR3, the full variable domain is KAGVTQTPRYLIKTRGQQVTLSCSPISGHRSVSWYQQTPGQGLQFLFEYFSETQRNKGNFPGRFSGRQFSNSRSEMNVSTLELGDSALYLCASSVSRVDTQYFGPGTRLTVL.

This clonotype was observed at least ten times. This chain links TRBV6-1 with TRBJ2-1; TRBD2 is a possible D gene (5 bases). Trimming removed 4 bases from V and 0 bases from J, with 13 bases in between. The CDR3 has 16 residues. Germline loops: CDR1 MNHNS, CDR2 SASEGT. CDR3 loop: CASSALTGSSYNEQFF. In nucleotides, the CDR3 is TGTGCCAGCAGTGCCTTGACTGGGAGCTCCTACAATGAGCAGTTCTTC.

This clonotype occurred once. A much bigger clone sits one base away, suggesting this may be a read error. This chain uses TRBV4-1 with TRBJ2-7; 8 bases line up with TRBD2. CDR3 length: 15 amino acids. Germline CDR1 MGHRA, CDR2 YSYEKL. CDR3 in amino acids: CASSQGDSGTYELYF. The CDR3 bases are TGCGCCAGCAGCCAAGGTGATAGCGGGACCTACGAGCTGTACTTC.

In regard to this clonotype: This CDR3 is missing its conserved last phenylalanine or tryptophan, likely due to a read error. The chain links TRBV7-9 to TRBJ1-1; D uncertain. CDR1 and CDR2 (germline): SEHNR, FQNEAQ (reference sequence). Trimming took 5 bases from V and 5 from J, leaving 15 bases between them. This CDR3 is built from 14 residues. CDR3 nucleotides: TGTGCCAGCAGCGGGGAAGAGTTCGGAACTGAAGCTTTCCTT. This encodes CASSGEEFGTEAFL.

This clonotype was seen more than once but under ten times. The CDR3 DNA reads as TGCAGCGTTGTGTGGACAGGGGGCGCAGATACGCAGTATTTT. As protein: CSVVWTGGADTQYF. The rearrangement links TRBV29-1 to TRBJ2-3, with 11 bases that match TRBD1. The V segment lost 4 bases and the J segment 4 bases; nucleotides outside the gene matches: 4. The CDR3 covers 14 residues. From germline, CDR1 is SQVTM and CDR2 ANQGSEA.

Comment on this clonotype: Being one base from a much bigger clone, this may be a read error. V usage is TRBV20-1 and J usage is TRBJ1-3; TRBD1 might be the D (6 bases). The CDR3 runs 13 residues. Germline-derived CDR1 and CDR2 are DFQATT and SNEGSKA (reference sequence). The CDR3 is CSAVTGYGNTTYF. CDR3 DNA sequence: TGCAGTGCTGTAACAGGGTACGGAAACACCACATATTTT.

In this sample, this clonotype turned up a few times. This could be a read error, since a much larger clone is one nucleotide away. The chain links TRBV28 to TRBJ1-4; D is unclear. The germline CDR1 and CDR2 sequences are MDHEN and SYDVKM. The CDR3 runs to 13 residues. As DNA, the CDR3 is TGTGCCAGCATGAGAGAAACTAATGGAAAACTGTTTTTT. Its translation is CASMRETNGKLFF.

Remarks on this clonotype: This could be a read error, since a much larger clone is one nucleotide away. The chain employs TRBV7-2 and TRBJ2-3, with 8 bases that match TRBD2. This CDR3 is built from 15 residues. V was clipped by 0 bases and J by 4 bases; unmatched bases: 3. Germline V gene sequence: CDR1 SGHTA, CDR2 FQGNSA. Here the CDR3 reads CASSLAAGEADTQYF. The CDR3 coding sequence is TGTGCCAGCAGCTTAGCAGCGGGAGAGGCAGATACGCAGTATTTT.

On this clonotype itself: A much larger clone sits a single nucleotide away, making a read error possible. The CDR3 protein is CASSPGGGGYSPLHF. CDR3 coding DNA: TGTGCCAGCAGCCCCGGGGGGGGCGGGTATTCACCCCTCCACTTT. This chain links TRBV7-2 with TRBJ1-6, with D tentatively TRBD1 (6 bases). Trimming removed 5 bases at V and 8 bases at J, with 16 bases between. Per the germline V gene, CDR1 is SGHTA and CDR2 is FQGNSA. The CDR3 runs to 15 residues.